This TCR beta chain was found in a study of cytomegalovirus exposure and HLA in healthy donors. Study-level points and caveats: The authors later linked a missense DCLRE1C variant to TCR beta V- and J-gene trimming.

Germline CDR1 is MNHEY and CDR2 is SVGAGI. The ends were cut back, 8 bases at V and 10 bases at J, with 12 bases in the middle. The CDR3 length is 11 residues. PCR primers comprised 60 Vbeta and 13 Jbeta primers. The repertoire was sequenced with immunoSEQ multiplex PCR; TCRdb's copy has only in-frame clones and lacks some. In the table there are fewer than 200,000 clones, around 84% of which are singletons. On this clone itself: Its target is not known.

The sequencing input was PBMCs. The source is a man in his late teens or twenties in good health and CMV-seropositive. The rearrangement uses TRBV6-5 and TRBJ2-1; D might be TRBD2 (6 bases). The CDR3 bases are TGTGCCAGCTCCCCCGGAGGGGAGCAGTTCTTC. Amino acid sequence: CASSPGGEQFF.